Reported below is one TCR beta chain. This sample was included in a study of blood T cell repertoires in COVID-19. Study details: Donors in the United States, Italy and Spain gave samples during acute or convalescent COVID-19. PBMCs, B-cell-depleted T cells, or T cells provided the cDNA or gDNA that made up the material.

Original methodology: Quantification of nucleated cells was approximated via reference gene primer amplification. The assay was immunoSEQ multiplex PCR, and TCRdb's table has in-frame clones only and misses some. Clone size and V and J calls were adopted from that table, with D and trimming inferred from the DNA. Among 53,000 or so clones listed, about 86% were seen once. Trimming took 6 bases from V and 2 from J; bases not matched to a gene: 4. Germline CDR1 is MNHEY and CDR2 is SVGEGT. This CDR3 spans 15 amino acids. This chain connects TRBV6-2 or TRBV6-3 to TRBJ2-1; 10 bases are shared with TRBD2. The sequence derives from a man aged 70 or older with active COVID-19. The sample taken for sequencing was peripheral blood. This chain's CDR3 is CASSRSGGPYNEQFF. The CDR3 DNA is TGTGCCAGCAGCCGTAGCGGGGGGCCCTACAATGAGCAGTTCTTC.